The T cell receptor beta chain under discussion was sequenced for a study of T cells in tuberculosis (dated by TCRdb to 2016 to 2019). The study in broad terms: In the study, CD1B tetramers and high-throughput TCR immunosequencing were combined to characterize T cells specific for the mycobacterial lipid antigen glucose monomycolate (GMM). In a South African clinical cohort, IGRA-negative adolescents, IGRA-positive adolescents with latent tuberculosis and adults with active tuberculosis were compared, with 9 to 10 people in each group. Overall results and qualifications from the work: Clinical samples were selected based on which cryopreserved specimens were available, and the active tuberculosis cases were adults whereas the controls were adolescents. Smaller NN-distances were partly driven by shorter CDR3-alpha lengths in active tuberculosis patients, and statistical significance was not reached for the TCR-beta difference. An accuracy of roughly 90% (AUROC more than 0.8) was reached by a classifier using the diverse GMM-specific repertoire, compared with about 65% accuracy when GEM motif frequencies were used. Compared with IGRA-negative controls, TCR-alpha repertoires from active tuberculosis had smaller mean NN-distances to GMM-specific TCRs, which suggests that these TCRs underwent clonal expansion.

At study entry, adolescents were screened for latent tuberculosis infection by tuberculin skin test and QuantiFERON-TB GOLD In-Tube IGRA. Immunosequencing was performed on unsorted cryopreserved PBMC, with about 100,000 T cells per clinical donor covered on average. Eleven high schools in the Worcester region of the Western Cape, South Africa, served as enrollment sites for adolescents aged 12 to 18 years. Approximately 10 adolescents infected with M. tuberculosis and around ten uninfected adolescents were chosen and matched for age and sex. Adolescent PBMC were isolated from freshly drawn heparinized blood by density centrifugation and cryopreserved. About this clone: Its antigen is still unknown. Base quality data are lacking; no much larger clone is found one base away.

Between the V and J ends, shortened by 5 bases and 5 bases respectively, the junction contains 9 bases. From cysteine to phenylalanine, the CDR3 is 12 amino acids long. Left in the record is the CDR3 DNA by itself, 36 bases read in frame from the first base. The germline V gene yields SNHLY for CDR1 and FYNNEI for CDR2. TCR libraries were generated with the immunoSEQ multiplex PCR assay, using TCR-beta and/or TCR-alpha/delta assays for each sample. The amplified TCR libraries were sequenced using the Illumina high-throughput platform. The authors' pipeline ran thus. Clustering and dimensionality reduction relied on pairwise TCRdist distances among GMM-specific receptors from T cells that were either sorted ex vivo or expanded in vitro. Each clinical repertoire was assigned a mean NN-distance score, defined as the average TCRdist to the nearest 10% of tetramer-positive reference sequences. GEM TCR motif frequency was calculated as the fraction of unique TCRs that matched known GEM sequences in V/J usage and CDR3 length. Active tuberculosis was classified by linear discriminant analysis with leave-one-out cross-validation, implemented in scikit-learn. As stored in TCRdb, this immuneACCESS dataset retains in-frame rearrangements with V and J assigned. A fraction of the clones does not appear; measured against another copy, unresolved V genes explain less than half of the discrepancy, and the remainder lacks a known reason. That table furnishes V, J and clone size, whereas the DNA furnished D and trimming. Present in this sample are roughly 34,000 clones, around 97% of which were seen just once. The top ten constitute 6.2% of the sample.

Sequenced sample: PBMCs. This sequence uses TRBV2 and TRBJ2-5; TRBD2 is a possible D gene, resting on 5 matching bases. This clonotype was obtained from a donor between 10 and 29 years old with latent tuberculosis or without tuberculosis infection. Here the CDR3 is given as CASSTRVETQYF. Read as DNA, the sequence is TGTGCCAGCAGTACTAGGGTGGAGACCCAGTACTTC.